The next 25 T cell receptor beta chains were all read from a single sample in a study of T cells in Graves' hyperthyroidism and ophthalmopathy. Amplified regions were TCR beta CDR3 sequences from RNA transcripts. HTBI primers drove first-round RT-PCR of the TCR CDR3. TCRdb passed the multiplex PCR reads through MiXCR, listing each CDR3 protein once. The sample includes about 410,000 distinct CDR3 sequences, approximately 14% of them seen just once. Specimen: blood. These receptors were collected from a man aged 18 to 30 with Graves' ophthalmopathy.

This clonotype was counted between two and nine times. This sequence joins TRBV6-1 and TRBJ1-3; 9 positions agree with TRBD1. Per the germline V gene, CDR1 is MNHNS and CDR2 is SASEGT. V gave up 3 bases and J gave up 8 bases; unmatched junction bases: 8. This CDR3 comprises 15 residues. CDR3 nucleotide sequence: TGTGCCAGCAGTGACCCTTGGGACAGGGTGGACACCATATATTTT. Translation gives CASSDPWDRVDTIYF.

This clonotype was detected a few times. The rearrangement links TRBV25-1 to TRBJ2-2, with D hard to call. V dropped 4 bases and J dropped 6 bases, with 3 bases sitting between them. This CDR3 region has 11 residues. Germline values: CDR1 MGHDK, CDR2 SYGVNS. In DNA form, the CDR3 reads TGTGCCAGCAGTGTTTCCGGGGAGCTGTTTTTT. Translation gives CASSVSGELFF.

The chain uses TRBV12-5 and TRBJ1-2, with 7 bases fitting TRBD1. The V gene end was trimmed by 6 bases and the J gene end by 8 bases; junction bases not matched to a gene: 6. In germline, CDR1 is LGHNT, CDR2 FRNRAP. This CDR3 region has 12 residues. The CDR3 is CASGRTGDGYTF. As DNA, the CDR3 is TGTGCTAGTGGAAGGACAGGAGACGGCTACACCTTC.

The J gene is TRBJ1-1, the V gene TRBV27; D is undetermined. From germline, CDR1 is MNHEY and CDR2 SMNVEV (reference sequence). There are 13 residues in the CDR3. V was cut by 0 bases and J by 1 base, with 3 bases left in between. This CDR3 is CASSLSANTEAFF. The DNA of the CDR3 is TGTGCCAGCAGTTTATCGGCGAACACTGAAGCTTTCTTT.

Only a few counts were recorded for this clonotype. The chain recombines TRBV24-1 with TRBJ2-7; D may be TRBD1 (5 bases). V was trimmed by 1 base and J by 4 bases, leaving 16 bases between them. Germline CDR1 reads KGHDR; CDR2 reads SFDVKD. This CDR3 comprises 16 residues. The CDR3 is CATSDFMWQGEYEQYF. The CDR3 DNA reads TGTGCCACCAGTGATTTCATGTGGCAGGGTGAGTACGAGCAGTACTTC.

This clonotype was found a few times. This chain uses TRBV12-3 or TRBV12-4 with TRBJ2-1, with 14 bases matching TRBD2. The trim removed 5 bases at V and 10 bases at J, leaving 10 bases unmatched. This CDR3 comprises 16 residues. The CDR3 region is CASSRPGLAGETEQFF. In DNA, the CDR3 is TGTGCCAGCAGTCGGCCGGGACTAGCGGGGGAGACAGAGCAGTTCTTC.

In this sample, this clonotype turned up many times. The CDR3 DNA reads TGTGCCAGCAGCTGGGGGGACAGGCAATACAATCAGCCCCAGCATTTT. This encodes CASSWGDRQYNQPQHF. V gene TRBV5-5 combines with J gene TRBJ1-5; 8 positions agree with TRBD1. V lost 3 bases and J lost 3; bases outside the gene matches: 8. Germline-derived CDR1 and CDR2 are SGHKS and YYEKEE (reference sequence). CDR3 length equals 16 residues.

For this clonotype: A much larger clone lies a single base off, so this may be a read error. The rearrangement joins TRBV10-3 to TRBJ2-1; TRBD2 agrees at 9 bases. The better agreement between TRBJ2-7 and the DNA end casts doubt on the J call. Germline CDR1 ENHRY, CDR2 SYGVKD. This CDR3 comprises 16 residues. As DNA, the CDR3 is TGTGCCATCAGTGAGCTCTTAGCGGGAGTGTACAATGAGCAGTACTTC. Protein sequence: CAISELLAGVYNEQYF.

This clonotype appeared many times. The rearrangement uses TRBV11-2 and TRBJ2-1, with 9 positions matching TRBD1. CDR1 and CDR2 (germline): SGHAT, FQNNGV. This CDR3 comprises 15 residues. V was pared by 0 bases and J by 8 bases, with 5 bases of the junction left unmatched. This CDR3 is CASSLDLGQGHEQFF. Written as DNA, the CDR3 is TGTGCCAGCAGCTTAGATCTGGGACAGGGTCATGAGCAGTTCTTC.

This clonotype was observed at least ten times. This chain joins TRBV11-3 and TRBJ2-7, with a possible D match to TRBD2 (5 bases). Trimming shortened V by 5 bases and J by 2 bases, and 19 bases separated the two germline ends. The germline V gene encodes CDR1 SGHNT and CDR2 YENEEA. This CDR3 is 16 amino acids long. Written as DNA, the CDR3 is TGTGCCAGCAGCCCCCTAGACACCCGCGGGCCCTACGAGCAGTACTTC. Translating it yields CASSPLDTRGPYEQYF.

The V call is TRBV9, the J call TRBJ1-3; TRBD1 matches at 10 bases. Germline V gene lookup returns CDR1 SGDLS and CDR2 YYNGEE. J gave up 4 bases and V 9 bases, and 13 bases lay outside the gene matches. The CDR3 has 16 residues. The CDR3 loop reads CANAPRGTGDGNTIYF. CDR3 nucleotides: TGTGCCAACGCCCCCCGAGGGACAGGGGACGGAAACACCATATATTTT.

The chain has TRBV9 and TRBJ2-1, with 7 bases matching TRBD2. J was trimmed by 2 bases and V by 0 bases; bases with no gene match: 5. Germline V gene lookup returns CDR1 SGDLS and CDR2 YYNGEE. This CDR3 region has 16 residues. The DNA for the CDR3 is TGTGCCAGCAGCGTAGGGTCGGGAGGTGCCTACAATGAGCAGTTCTTC. Its protein product is CASSVGSGGAYNEQFF.

This clonotype was found many times. The J gene is TRBJ1-2, the V gene TRBV7-9; TRBD1 matches at 7 bases. The CDR3 totals 14 residues. The germline CDR1 and CDR2 sequences are SEHNR and FQNEAQ (reference sequence). V gave up 6 bases and J gave up 7 bases; unmatched junction bases: 11. In DNA form, the CDR3 reads TGTGCCAGCAGGCATAACAGGGGATCGGGTGGCTACACCTTC. Translating gives CASRHNRGSGGYTF.

This clonotype was observed at least ten times. J is TRBJ2-7 and V is TRBV11-2, with D uncertain. V was trimmed by 4 bases and J by 6 bases, leaving 7 bases between them. Germline V gives CDR1 SGHAT, CDR2 FQNNGV. The CDR3 spans 11 residues. DNA of the CDR3: TGTGCCAGCAGCTCCGCTACCGAGCAGTACTTC. It encodes CASSSATEQYF.

This clonotype was seen repeatedly, ten times or more. The chain carries TRBV10-3 and TRBJ1-2; D not certain. The V end was cut by 5 bases, the J end by 8 bases, with 15 bases between. Germline V gene lookup returns CDR1 ENHRY and CDR2 SYGVKD. The CDR3 has 13 amino acids. The CDR3: CAISPQPQQGYTF. CDR3 DNA sequence: TGTGCCATCAGTCCTCAGCCGCAGCAGGGCTACACCTTC.

In this sample, this clonotype turned up many times. V usage is TRBV28 and J usage is TRBJ2-1; D tentatively fits TRBD1 or TRBD2 (5 bases each). The germline CDR1 and CDR2 sequences are MDHEN and SYDVKM. The CDR3 runs 12 residues. Between the trimmed V and J ends, which lost 5 bases and 6 bases, there was a span of 8 bases. In DNA, the CDR3 is TGTGCCAGCAGTGTTGGGGGCAATGAGCAGTTCTTC. Protein sequence: CASSVGGNEQFF.

This clonotype was observed a few times. The rearrangement uses TRBV10-1 and TRBJ1-2; 7 nucleotides match TRBD1. After removal of 3 bases from V and 5 bases from J, the junction contained 3 bases not matched to a gene. CDR3 length: 13 amino acids. Germline-derived CDR1 and CDR2 are WNHNN and SYGVQD (reference sequence). CDR3 residues: CASSDGTVYGYTF. DNA of the CDR3: TGCGCCAGCAGTGACGGGACAGTATATGGCTACACCTTC.

This clonotype has only a few counts. The CDR3 ends on some other residue instead of the conserved phenylalanine or tryptophan, so this is likely a read error. The rearrangement uses TRBV30 and TRBJ1-1; 7 bases are shared with TRBD1. The CDR3 consists of 13 residues. Trimming took 4 bases from V and 8 from J; bases not matched to a gene: 10. Germline CDR1 GTSNPN, CDR2 SVGIG (reference sequence). CDR3 region: CAWTVSTGSEAFL. The CDR3 DNA is TGTGCCTGGACTGTCTCGACAGGGAGCGAAGCTTTCCTT.

The chain couples TRBV5-4 to TRBJ2-5, with D perhaps TRBD1 (6 bases). Germline V gene lookup returns CDR1 SGHNT and CDR2 YYREEE (reference sequence). The CDR3 totals 13 residues. V lost 5 bases, J lost 0 bases, and 8 bases lay in between. In DNA, the CDR3 is TGTGCCAGCAGAGGACAGTACCAAGAGACCCAGTACTTC. It specifies CASRGQYQETQYF.

A few counts support this clonotype. The CDR3 spells CASSVAPGHTDTQYF. The CDR3 DNA reads TGTGCCAGCAGCGTAGCCCCGGGTCACACAGATACGCAGTATTTT. V usage is TRBV9 and J usage is TRBJ2-3; D is ambiguous. From germline, CDR1 is SGDLS and CDR2 YYNGEE. CDR3 length: 15 amino acids. V was trimmed by 0 bases and J by 2 bases, leaving 10 bases between them. The full variable domain, with the rest looked up from reference TRBV9 and TRBJ2-3, is DSGVTQTPKHLITATGQRVTLRCSPRSGDLSVYWYQQSLDQGLQFLIQYYNGEERAKGNILERFSAQQFPDLHSELNLSSLELGDSALYFCASSVAPGHTDTQYFGPGTRLTVL.

This clonotype was picked up a small number of times. The chain employs TRBV5-1 and TRBJ2-1, with 7 bases fitting TRBD1. The ends lost 4 bases at V and 8 bases at J; junction bases unmatched: 12. The CDR3 sequence is 15 residues long. Germline-derived CDR1 and CDR2 are SGHRS and YFSETQ. For the CDR3, the DNA is TGCGCCAGCAGCATCGGGACAGTGGGCTTTGATGAGCAGTTCTTC. Its translation is CASSIGTVGFDEQFF.

In the case of this clonotype: Since a much larger clone is just one base distant, this may be a read error. V and J are TRBV11-3 and TRBJ2-4, with 7 bases identical to TRBD2. The J call may be faulty, since TRBJ2-1 better matches the DNA end. This CDR3 is 13 amino acids long. Germline loops: CDR1 SGHNT, CDR2 YENEEA. The CDR3 sequence is CASSLGGGNIQFF. The CDR3 bases are TGTGCCAGCAGCTTAGGGGGGGGAAACATTCAGTTCTTC.

This clonotype occurred many times. The chain uses TRBV11-3 and TRBJ2-2; 11 bases agree with TRBD2. The germline gives CDR1 SGHNT, CDR2 YENEEA. CDR3 size: 20 residues. The ends lost 1 base at V and 0 bases at J; junction bases unmatched: 10. In DNA, the CDR3 is TGTGCCAGCAGCTTAGCATCGTGGACTAGCGGGCCTACGAACACCGGGGAGCTGTTTTTT. Its translation is CASSLASWTSGPTNTGELFF.

This clonotype appeared a few times. This chain joins TRBV19 and TRBJ2-3, with 7 positions matching TRBD1. Germline lookup yields CDR1 LNHDA and CDR2 SQIVND (reference sequence). Germline trimming cut 3 bases from V and 1 base from J; bases unmatched to any gene: 1. The CDR3 consists of 14 residues. CDR3 region: CASSITGGTDTQYF. CDR3 coding DNA: TGTGCCAGTAGTATTACAGGGGGCACAGATACGCAGTATTTT.

As for this clonotype: A read error may be the cause here, since a much bigger clone is one base away. The V call is TRBV11-2, the J call TRBJ2-5; D gene unclear. CDR1 and CDR2 from the germline V gene are SGHAT and FQNNGV. This CDR3 is built from 12 residues. CDR3 sequence (DNA): TGCGCCAGCAGCCAACCTGAAGAGACCCGGTACTTC. It translates to CASSQPEETRYF.